This T cell receptor (beta chain) appears in the sequencing data of a study of somatic mutations in cytotoxic T cells in rheumatoid arthritis. Overall study findings and caveats: The targets (antigens) of the expanded CD8+ clones were not known.

Method: immunoSEQ multiplex PCR; TCRdb's copy keeps in-frame clones and lacks some. Of about 14,000 clones listed, roughly 80% were seen once; the top ten hold roughly 15%. With regard to this clone: The target antigen is unknown.

Germline values: CDR1 MNHEY, CDR2 SVGAGI. Germline trimming cut 2 bases from V and 4 bases from J; bases unmatched to any gene: 2. This CDR3 region has 14 residues. This chain links TRBV6-5 with TRBJ2-7, with 10 bases aligning to TRBD1. The sample comprised CD8+ T cells sorted from blood. This clonotype originated in an adult with rheumatoid arthritis. Written as DNA, the CDR3 is TGTGCCAGCAGTTACGGACAGGGGGGATACGAGCAGTACTTC. It yields the protein CASSYGQGGYEQYF.